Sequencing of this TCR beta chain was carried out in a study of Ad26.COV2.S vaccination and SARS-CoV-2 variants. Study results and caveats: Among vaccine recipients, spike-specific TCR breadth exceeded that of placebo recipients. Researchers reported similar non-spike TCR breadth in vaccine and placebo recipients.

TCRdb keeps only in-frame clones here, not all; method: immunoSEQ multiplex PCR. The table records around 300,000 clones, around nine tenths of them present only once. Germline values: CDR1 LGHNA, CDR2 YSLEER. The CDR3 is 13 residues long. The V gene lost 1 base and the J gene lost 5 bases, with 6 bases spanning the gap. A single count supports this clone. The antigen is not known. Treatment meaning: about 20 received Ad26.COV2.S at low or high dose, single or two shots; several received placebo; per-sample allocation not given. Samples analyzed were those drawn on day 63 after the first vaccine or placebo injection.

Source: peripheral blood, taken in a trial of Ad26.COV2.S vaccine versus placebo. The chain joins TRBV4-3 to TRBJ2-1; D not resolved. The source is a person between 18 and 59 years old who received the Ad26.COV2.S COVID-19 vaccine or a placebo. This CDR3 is CASSQVLNNEQFF. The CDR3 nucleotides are TGCGCCAGCAGCCAAGTCCTCAACAATGAGCAGTTCTTC.